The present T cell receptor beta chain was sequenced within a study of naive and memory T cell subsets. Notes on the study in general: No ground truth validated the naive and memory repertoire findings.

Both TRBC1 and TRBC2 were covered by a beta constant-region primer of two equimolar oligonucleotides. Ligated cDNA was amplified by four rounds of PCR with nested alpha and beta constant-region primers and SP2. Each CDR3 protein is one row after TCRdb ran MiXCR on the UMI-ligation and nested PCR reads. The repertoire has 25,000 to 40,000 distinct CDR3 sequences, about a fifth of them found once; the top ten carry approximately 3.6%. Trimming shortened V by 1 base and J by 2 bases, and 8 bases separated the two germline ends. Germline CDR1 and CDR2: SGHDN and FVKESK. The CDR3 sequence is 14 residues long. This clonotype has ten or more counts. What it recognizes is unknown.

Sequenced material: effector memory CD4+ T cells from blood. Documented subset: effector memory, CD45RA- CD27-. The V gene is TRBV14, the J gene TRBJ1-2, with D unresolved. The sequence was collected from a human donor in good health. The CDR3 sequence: CASSQGIGNYGYTF. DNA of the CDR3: TGTGCCAGCAGCCAAGGGATAGGAAACTATGGCTACACCTTC.